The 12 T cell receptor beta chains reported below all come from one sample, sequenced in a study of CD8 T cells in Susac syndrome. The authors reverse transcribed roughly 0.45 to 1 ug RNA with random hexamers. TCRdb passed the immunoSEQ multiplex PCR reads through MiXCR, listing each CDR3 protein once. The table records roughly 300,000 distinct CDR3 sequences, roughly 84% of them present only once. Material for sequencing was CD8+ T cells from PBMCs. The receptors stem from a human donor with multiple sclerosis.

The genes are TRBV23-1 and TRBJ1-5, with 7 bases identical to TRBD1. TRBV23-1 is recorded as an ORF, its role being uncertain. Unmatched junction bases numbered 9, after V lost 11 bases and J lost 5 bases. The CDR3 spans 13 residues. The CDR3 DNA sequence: TGCGCCCGCCACGGGGACAGCGATCAGCCCCAGCATTTT. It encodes CARHGDSDQPQHF.

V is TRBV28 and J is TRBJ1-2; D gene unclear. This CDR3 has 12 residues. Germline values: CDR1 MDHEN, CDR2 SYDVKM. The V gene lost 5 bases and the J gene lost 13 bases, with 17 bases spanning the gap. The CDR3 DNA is TGTGCCAGCAGTACCCATTCAAGTCGCTGCACCTTC. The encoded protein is CASSTHSSRCTF.

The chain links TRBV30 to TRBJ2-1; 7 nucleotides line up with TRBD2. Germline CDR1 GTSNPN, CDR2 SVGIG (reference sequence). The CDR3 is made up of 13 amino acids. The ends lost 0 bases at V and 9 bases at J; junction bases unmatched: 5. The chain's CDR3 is CAWSVAGDGEQFF. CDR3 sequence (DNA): TGTGCCTGGAGTGTTGCGGGAGATGGTGAGCAGTTCTTC. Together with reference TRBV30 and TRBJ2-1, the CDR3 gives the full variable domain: SQTIHQWPATLVQPVGSPLSLECTVEGTSNPNLYWYRQAAGRGLQLLFYSVGIGQISSEVPQNLSASRPQDRQFILSSKKLLLSDSGFYLCAWSVAGDGEQFFGPGTRLTVL.

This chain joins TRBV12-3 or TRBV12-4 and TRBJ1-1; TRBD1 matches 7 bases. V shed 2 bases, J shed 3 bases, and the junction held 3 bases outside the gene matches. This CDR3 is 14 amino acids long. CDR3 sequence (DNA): TGTGCCAGCAGTTTAACAGGGGTGGACACTGAAGCTTTCTTT. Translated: CASSLTGVDTEAFF.

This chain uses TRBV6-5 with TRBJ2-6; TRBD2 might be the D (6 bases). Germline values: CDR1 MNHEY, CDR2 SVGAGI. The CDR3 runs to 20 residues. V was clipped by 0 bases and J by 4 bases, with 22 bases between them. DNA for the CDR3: TGTGCCAGCAGTTACTCGGACGGGGGACCTCTCCCGGAGGGGGCCAACGTCCTGACTTTC. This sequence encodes CASSYSDGGPLPEGANVLTF.

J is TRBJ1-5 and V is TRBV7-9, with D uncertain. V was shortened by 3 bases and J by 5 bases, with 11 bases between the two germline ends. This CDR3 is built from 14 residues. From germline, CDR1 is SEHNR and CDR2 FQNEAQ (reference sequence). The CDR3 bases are TGTGCCAGCAGCTTCGGCCCAGACTATCAGCCCCAGCATTTT. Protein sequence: CASSFGPDYQPQHF.

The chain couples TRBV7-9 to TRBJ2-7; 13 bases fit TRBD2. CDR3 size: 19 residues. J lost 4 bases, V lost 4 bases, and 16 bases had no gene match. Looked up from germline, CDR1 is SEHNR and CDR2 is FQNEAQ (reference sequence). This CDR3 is CASSSGGLAGVGKRYEQYF. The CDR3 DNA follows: TGTGCCAGCAGCTCGGGAGGACTAGCGGGAGTGGGGAAACGGTACGAGCAGTACTTC.

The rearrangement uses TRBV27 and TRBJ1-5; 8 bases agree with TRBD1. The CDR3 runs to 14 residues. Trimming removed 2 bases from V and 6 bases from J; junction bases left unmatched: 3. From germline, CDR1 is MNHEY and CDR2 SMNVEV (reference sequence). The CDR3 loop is CASSLGQGGQPQHF. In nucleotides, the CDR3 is TGTGCCAGCAGTTTAGGACAGGGAGGTCAGCCCCAGCATTTT.

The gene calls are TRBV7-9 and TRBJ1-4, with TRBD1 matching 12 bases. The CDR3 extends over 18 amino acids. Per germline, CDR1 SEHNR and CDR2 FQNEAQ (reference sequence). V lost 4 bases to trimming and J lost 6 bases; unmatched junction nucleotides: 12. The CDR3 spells CASSSARDRGRSDEKLFF. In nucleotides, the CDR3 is TGTGCCAGCAGCTCCGCCCGGGACAGGGGGCGATCAGATGAAAAACTGTTTTTT.

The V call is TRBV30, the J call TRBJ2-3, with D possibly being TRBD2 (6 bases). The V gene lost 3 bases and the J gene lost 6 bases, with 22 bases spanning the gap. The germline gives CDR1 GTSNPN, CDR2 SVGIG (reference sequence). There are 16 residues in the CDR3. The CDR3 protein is CAWSLGRDLVRDTQYF. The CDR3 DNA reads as TGTGCCTGGAGCCTAGGGCGGGATTTGGTGAGGGATACGCAGTATTTT.

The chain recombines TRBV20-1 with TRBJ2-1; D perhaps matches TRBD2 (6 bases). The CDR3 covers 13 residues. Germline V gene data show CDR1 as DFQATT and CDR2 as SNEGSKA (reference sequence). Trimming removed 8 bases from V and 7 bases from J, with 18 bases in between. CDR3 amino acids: CSWDSFARNEQFF. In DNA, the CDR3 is TGCAGTTGGGACTCCTTCGCGAGGAATGAGCAGTTCTTC.

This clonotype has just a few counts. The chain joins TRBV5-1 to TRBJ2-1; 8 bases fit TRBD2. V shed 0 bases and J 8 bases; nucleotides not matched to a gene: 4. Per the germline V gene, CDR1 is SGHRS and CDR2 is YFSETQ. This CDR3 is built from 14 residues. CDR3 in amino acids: CASSLAGGHDEQFF. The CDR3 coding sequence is TGCGCCAGCAGCTTGGCGGGAGGGCACGATGAGCAGTTCTTC.